This T cell receptor beta chain was sequenced in a study of T cells after yellow fever vaccination (dated 2019 in TCRdb). For the wider study: Libraries from fractions with low cell numbers were prepared with the SMART-Seq v4 Ultra Low Input RNA kit. Bulk PBMC replicates and cell subsets were isolated from blood drawn at multiple timepoints before and after both primary and secondary immunization. Two healthy male donors, one aged 18 to 30 and one aged 30 to 40 years, made up the cohort. Bulk TCR alpha and beta repertoires were sequenced longitudinally to track T-cell clones before and after primary and booster YFV17D yellow fever vaccination. The paper as a whole reports these results and caveats: Because the study included only a couple of donors, the extent to which the findings can be generalized is limited. After the booster, most clones that had expanded after primary vaccination were detected again (over 95% of CD4 and around nine tenths of CD8), suggesting broad maintenance of memory. A small fraction of clonotypes showed up in both the CD4 and CD8 compartments, probably as a result of convergent recombination. The secondary T-cell response was found to be weaker but faster than the primary response, with a peak reached on day 5 rather than on day 15. FACS-sorted repertoires could contain abundant contaminating clonotypes from the bulk population, so computational filtering was required.

Instrument used: Illumina NovaSeq 6000. TCR cDNA was made using 5'RACE template switching, a step that added a universal primer site and unique molecular identifiers. Priming for cDNA synthesis came from both the TCR alpha and TCR beta constant segments. Two PCR steps were used to amplify libraries, with sample barcodes and sequencing adapters being added in the second step. Sequencing of libraries was performed on Illumina HiSeq 2500 (2x100 bp) or NovaSeq (2x150 bp). Processing in the source paper ran as follows. MIGEC handled demultiplexing of reads and collapsing into UMI consensus sequences, while MiXCR performed V(D)J alignment. Using edgeR on replicate PBMC samples, clonotypes were called vaccine-responding if FDR was below 0.01 and the log2 fold change was above 5 up to day 15. Each bulk clonotype received a CD4 or CD8 identity based on whether the sequenced CD4 or CD8 repertoire contained that clonotype at higher abundance. Starting from the raw public reads, TCRdb applied fastp trimming at Q25, assembled clones with MiXCR and retained in-frame beta chains. Every distinct CDR3 protein forms one entry, paired with its most common genes and DNA. What appears here as the V and J calls and clone size reflects TCRdb's work, not the paper's. Here the sample has 300,000 to 350,000 distinct CDR3 sequences; approximately 4.5% occur a single time. Of the sample, roughly a fifth is held by the ten largest clones.

CDR1 and CDR2, per the germline V gene, are SGHVS and FQNEAQ. Germline trimming: 1 base from V, 2 bases from J; junction bases outside gene matches: 9. The CDR3 has 17 amino acids, counting the end cysteine and phenylalanine. This entry keeps only the CDR3 DNA: 51 bases, framed from base 1. Turning to this clonotype: The antigen this receptor binds is unknown. It has no much larger one-base neighbor in the sample; base qualities were not kept.

The sample's treatment or condition label, in plain terms: live attenuated yellow fever vaccine strain. At every blood-draw timepoint, two biological replicates of bulk PBMCs were collected. PBMCs were isolated from peripheral blood using a standard Ficoll-Paque protocol. TriZol was used to extract RNA from bulk PBMCs, from CD4 and CD8 fractions, and from dextramer-positive and dextramer-negative fractions. This receptor chain uses TRBV7-8 and TRBJ2-3; 7 nucleotides in the junction match TRBD2. The specimen was PBMCs, collected 15 days after the yellow fever booster vaccination. The TCR was taken from a man aged 18 to 30 who received the YFV17D yellow fever vaccine. The DNA sequence is TGTGCCAGCAGCTTAGGGGGGGGTAGCAGGGTCACAGATACGCAGTATTTT. This translates into CASSLGGGSRVTDTQYF.